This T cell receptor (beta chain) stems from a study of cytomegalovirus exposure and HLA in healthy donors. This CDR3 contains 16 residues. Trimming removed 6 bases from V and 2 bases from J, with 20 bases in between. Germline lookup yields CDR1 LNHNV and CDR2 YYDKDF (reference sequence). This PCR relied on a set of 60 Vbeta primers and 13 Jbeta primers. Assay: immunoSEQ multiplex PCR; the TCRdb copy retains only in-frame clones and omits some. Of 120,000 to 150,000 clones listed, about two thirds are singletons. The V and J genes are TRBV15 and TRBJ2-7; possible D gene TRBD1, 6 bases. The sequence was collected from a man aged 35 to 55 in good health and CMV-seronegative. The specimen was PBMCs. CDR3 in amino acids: CATSRIRDTSTYEQYF. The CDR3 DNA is TGTGCCACCAGTAGAATCCGGGACACCTCGACCTACGAGCAGTACTTC.